The 5 T cell receptor beta chains below all came from one sample that was sequenced in a study of blood T cells in healthy people across ages. Together with a sample-barcoded 5' primer, a J-beta primer mix was included in a second PCR lasting about 7 to 11 cycles. Each CDR3 protein is one row after TCRdb ran MiXCR on the 5' RACE reads. The table records roughly 800,000 distinct CDR3 sequences, roughly 64% of them present only once. The sequenced sample was blood. All receptors come from a man younger than 40 in good health.

CDR3 sequence: CASSLIPSTGELFF. DNA for the CDR3: TGCGCCAGCAGCTTGATTCCTAGCACCGGGGAGCTGTTTTTT. This sequence joins TRBV5-1 and TRBJ2-2; D remains unclear. The V end lost 1 base, the J end lost 4 bases, and 8 bases lay between the germline ends. CDR3 size: 14 residues. Looked up from germline, CDR1 is SGHRS and CDR2 is YFSETQ.

The chain carries TRBV7-6 and TRBJ2-3; D might be TRBD1 or TRBD2, each matching 5 bases. Trimming pared 5 bases from V and 2 bases from J, leaving 14 bases between. The CDR3 is 15 residues long. The germline gives CDR1 SGHVS, CDR2 FNYEAQ. CDR3 sequence: CASSRTGLITDTQYF. The CDR3 DNA reads as TGTGCCAGCAGCCGTACAGGACTTATCACAGATACGCAGTATTTT.

The chain couples TRBV5-1 to TRBJ2-7; the D gene could be TRBD1 or TRBD2 (5 bases each). Per germline, CDR1 SGHRS and CDR2 YFSETQ. The CDR3 is 16 residues long. Trimming stripped 3 bases from V and 7 bases from J, with 23 bases between. The CDR3 loop reads CASSSGAVGSYNEQYF. The CDR3 DNA sequence: TGCGCCAGCAGCTCCGGGGCAGTTGGGTCCTACAATGAGCAGTACTTC. The full variable domain, its missing parts supplied by reference TRBV5-1 and TRBJ2-7, is KAGVTQTPRYLIKTRGQQVTLSCSPISGHRSVSWYQQTPGQGLQFLFEYFSETQRNKGNFPGRFSGRQFSNSRSEMNVSTLELGDSALYLCASSSGAVGSYNEQYFGPGTRLTVT.

The chain combines TRBV4-2 with TRBJ1-6; a weak D match, TRBD1 (5 bases). The germline gives CDR1 LGHNA, CDR2 YNFKEQ. The CDR3 loop spans 12 amino acids. Trimming removed 0 bases at V and 12 bases at J, with 6 bases between. Here the CDR3 reads CASSQEGLPLHF. The CDR3 DNA is TGTGCCAGCAGCCAAGAGGGACTACCCCTCCACTTT.

The chain employs TRBV5-1 and TRBJ2-3, with 10 bases aligning to TRBD2. This CDR3 contains 18 residues. Germline CDR1 is SGHRS and CDR2 is YFSETQ. V was pared by 0 bases and J by 0 bases, with 7 bases of the junction left unmatched. CDR3: CASSLGLAGAASTDTQYF. The CDR3 DNA sequence: TGCGCCAGCAGCTTGGGTCTAGCGGGGGCCGCTAGCACAGATACGCAGTATTTT.